This note documents a single T cell receptor (beta chain) sequence. What it recognizes is unknown. A deep-level run was used for the assay. Several immunoSEQ plates held equal portions of the genomic DNA taken from each subset. Using about 0.2 ug DNA, approximately 30,000 T cell genomes, the sorted-subset replicate PCRs were run. Assay used: immunoSEQ multiplex PCR; TCRdb lists only in-frame clones, some missing. This table has about 2.2 million clones, 90% to 95% appearing once. Terminally differentiated effector memory CD45RA+ cells were left out of the naive CD8 fraction, which was CD45RO-negative and positively selected for CCR7. The record originates from a study of shared clonotypes between healthy human individuals. Findings and limits, study-wide: Naive subsets, compared against memory subsets, generally had larger estimated richness values.

Input material: naive CD8+ T cells from PBMCs. This TCR derives from a man aged 18 to 29 in good health. Some clones in this sample may be carry-over from other donors' samples.

CDR3 in amino acids: CASSQGPISSGANVLTF. The DNA for the CDR3 is TGCGCCAGCAGCCAAGGCCCGATCAGCTCTGGGGCCAACGTCCTGACTTTC. V usage is TRBV4-1 and J usage is TRBJ2-6; D call uncertain. Deletions cut 1 base from V and 0 bases from J, with 10 bases between. CDR1 MGHRA and CDR2 YSYEKL come from the germline V gene. CDR3 length equals 17 residues.